These 32 T cell receptor beta chains originate from one sample sequenced in a study of T cells after yellow fever vaccination. TCRdb reprocessed the 5' RACE reads via MiXCR and lists one record per CDR3 protein. The sample has 95,000 to 100,000 distinct CDR3 sequences; 5.8% are singletons. The specimen was CD8+ T cells sorted from PBMCs, collected 10 days after the yellow fever booster vaccination. The source of these receptors is a man younger than 35 who received the YFV17D yellow fever vaccine.

This clonotype occurred a few times. The CDR3 protein is CASSSRGPEGEQFF. In DNA form, the CDR3 reads TGTGCCAGCAGTTCGAGGGGGCCCGAAGGGGAGCAGTTCTTC. This chain joins TRBV28 and TRBJ2-1; 7 bases are a match to TRBD1. Germline CDR1 is MDHEN and CDR2 is SYDVKM. This CDR3 region has 14 residues. V shed 4 bases and J 10 bases; nucleotides not matched to a gene: 10.

This clonotype has just a few counts. One junction end does not reproduce the germline sequence, and a read error may be involved. The chain couples TRBV12-3 or TRBV12-4 to TRBJ2-1; weak D call: TRBD2 (6 bases). The CDR3 covers 12 residues. The CDR3 here is CASSLEGKNGIF. The CDR3, as DNA: TGTGCCAGCAGCCTGGAGGGGAAAAATGGGATCTTC.

This clonotype came up many times. J is TRBJ2-3 and V is TRBV5-1; 13 nucleotides match TRBD2. The CDR3 sequence is 16 residues long. With V trimmed by 2 bases and J by 2 bases, 2 bases remained unmatched. Germline V gives CDR1 SGHRS, CDR2 YFSETQ. CDR3 sequence: CASSFGLAGATDTQYF. The CDR3 DNA sequence: TGCGCCAGCAGCTTCGGACTAGCGGGGGCCACAGATACGCAGTATTTT. Supplemented by reference TRBV5-1 and TRBJ2-3, the full variable domain reads KAGVTQTPRYLIKTRGQQVTLSCSPISGHRSVSWYQQTPGQGLQFLFEYFSETQRNKGNFPGRFSGRQFSNSRSEMNVSTLELGDSALYLCASSFGLAGATDTQYFGPGTRLTVL.

In its sample, this clonotype was seen a few times. The CDR3 DNA follows: TGTGCCAGCACCCCCGGGGTGGGGGAGACCCAGTACTTC. Translated, it gives CASTPGVGETQYF. The V gene is TRBV7-9, the J gene TRBJ2-5, with a weak D call TRBD2 (5 bases). The ends were cut back, 7 bases at V and 5 bases at J, with 14 bases in the middle. CDR3 length: 13 amino acids. Germline-derived CDR1 and CDR2 are SEHNR and FQNEAQ (reference sequence).

This clonotype has just a few counts. V gene TRBV3-1 combines with J gene TRBJ2-7; D assignment may be TRBD1 or TRBD2 (7 bases each). Germline V gene data show CDR1 as LGHDT and CDR2 as YNNKEL (reference sequence). This CDR3 is built from 15 residues. The V end was cut by 4 bases, the J end by 4 bases, with 17 bases between. CDR3: CASSPRGGPGYEQYV. CDR3 bases: TGTGCCAGCAGCCCCAGGGGGGGGCCGGGGTACGAGCAGTACGTC.

This chain uses TRBV19 with TRBJ2-1; perhaps D is TRBD1 or TRBD2 (5 bases each). V was shortened by 3 bases and J by 3 bases, with 12 bases between the two germline ends. The CDR3 covers 15 residues. CDR1 and CDR2 from the germline V gene are LNHDA and SQIVND (reference sequence). The CDR3 reads CASSIGTEIYNEQFF. The DNA of the CDR3 is TGTGCCAGTAGTATCGGGACCGAAATCTACAATGAGCAGTTCTTC.

The rearrangement joins TRBV6-5 to TRBJ1-1; D perhaps matches TRBD1 (5 bases). Germline-derived CDR1 and CDR2 are MNHEY and SVGAGI. CDR3 length: 12 amino acids. Trimming removed 5 bases from V and 5 bases from J, with 9 bases in between. CDR3 sequence: CASSQGVTEAFF. CDR3 nucleotide sequence: TGTGCCAGCAGTCAAGGGGTGACTGAAGCTTTCTTT.

This clonotype was detected only a few times. The V call is TRBV29-1, the J call TRBJ1-3, with 7 bases that match TRBD1. The CDR3 length is 16 residues. CDR1 is SQVTM, CDR2 ANQGSEA, per germline. V trimming: 7 bases; J trimming: 0 bases; junction bases outside the gene matches: 12. CDR3 protein: CSAGGFGTDSGNTIYF. CDR3 coding DNA: TGCAGCGCCGGGGGATTCGGGACAGACTCTGGAAACACCATATATTTT.

There are a few counts of this clonotype. The chain uses TRBV20-1 and TRBJ2-5; D may be TRBD1 or TRBD2 (5 bases each). The CDR3 spans 16 residues. V was cut by 4 bases and J by 1 base, with 19 bases left in between. Per the germline V gene, CDR1 is DFQATT and CDR2 is SNEGSKA (reference sequence). The CDR3 sequence: CSATGSEGSFQETQYF. Here the CDR3 DNA reads TGCAGTGCTACAGGTTCAGAGGGGTCTTTCCAAGAGACCCAGTACTTC.

The chain couples TRBV7-9 to TRBJ2-1; TRBD1 aligns across 8 bases. This CDR3 contains 15 residues. V was pared by 4 bases and J by 4 bases, with 6 bases of the junction left unmatched. Germline-derived CDR1 and CDR2 are SEHNR and FQNEAQ (reference sequence). The CDR3 DNA reads TGTGCCAGCAGCTCTCGACAGGGGCGGTACAATGAGCAGTTCTTC. It is translated as CASSSRQGRYNEQFF. The whole variable domain, filled in from reference TRBV7-9 and TRBJ2-1, reads DTGVSQNPRHKITKRGQNVTFRCDPISEHNRLYWYRQTLGQGPEFLTYFQNEAQLEKSRLLSDRFSAERPKGSFSTLEIQRTEQGDSAMYLCASSSRQGRYNEQFFGPGTRLTVL.

The rearrangement uses TRBV20-1 and TRBJ1-5, with 9 bases identical to TRBD1. Trimming at V came to 3 bases and at J to 0 bases, leaving 9 bases not matched to a gene. The CDR3 spans 17 residues. Germline CDR1 DFQATT, CDR2 SNEGSKA (reference sequence). CDR3 loop: CSARGTGGAISNQPQHF. The CDR3 DNA follows: TGCAGTGCTAGGGGCACAGGGGGCGCGATTAGCAATCAGCCCCAGCATTTT.

CDR3 bases: TGTGCCATCAGTGAGGGGCGGGACGAGCAGTACTTC. It is translated as CAISEGRDEQYF. The chain recombines TRBV10-3 with TRBJ2-7, with D tentatively TRBD2 (5 bases). Germline V gene lookup returns CDR1 ENHRY and CDR2 SYGVKD. V was cut by 2 bases and J by 5 bases, with 7 bases left in between. The length of the CDR3 is 12 residues.

In this sample, this clonotype turned up a few times. The rearrangement links TRBV7-9 to TRBJ1-3; D gene ambiguous. Germline V gene lookup returns CDR1 SEHNR and CDR2 FQNEAQ (reference sequence). V was shortened by 1 base and J by 5 bases, with 3 bases between the two germline ends. The CDR3 sequence is 12 residues long. The CDR3 coding sequence is TGTGCCAGCAGCTTAGGACGAAACACCATATATTTT. It is translated as CASSLGRNTIYF.

This rearrangement joins TRBV6-5 to TRBJ1-1; 8 bases are a match to TRBD1. V lost 0 bases to trimming and J lost 3 bases; unmatched junction nucleotides: 3. The CDR3 runs to 15 residues. Per the germline V gene, CDR1 is MNHEY and CDR2 is SVGAGI. Here the CDR3 DNA reads TGTGCCAGCAGTTACTCGACAGGGGTGGACACTGAAGCTTTCTTT. It specifies CASSYSTGVDTEAFF.

The table lists this clonotype with many counts. V usage is TRBV20-1 and J usage is TRBJ2-2; D is perhaps TRBD1 (5 bases). CDR1 DFQATT and CDR2 SNEGSKA come from the germline V gene (reference sequence). The CDR3 is made up of 13 amino acids. Trimming cost V 3 bases and J 2 bases, with 7 bases left between them. CDR3 protein: CSARTVNTGELFF. The CDR3 DNA reads as TGCAGTGCTAGGACAGTCAACACCGGGGAGCTGTTTTTT.

The rearrangement joins TRBV2 to TRBJ1-1; unclear D gene. Germline V gives CDR1 SNHLY, CDR2 FYNNEI. The CDR3 covers 11 residues. Between the trimmed V and J ends, which lost 7 bases and 5 bases, there was a span of 8 bases. The CDR3 bases are TGTGCCAGCATCAGTGGGACTGAAGCTTTCTTT. This translates into CASISGTEAFF.

This clonotype was seen a handful of times. The chain carries TRBV12-5 and TRBJ2-5; D remains ambiguous. The length of the CDR3 is 13 residues. Germline V gives CDR1 LGHNT, CDR2 FRNRAP. Trimming took 3 bases from V and 1 from J, leaving 6 bases between them. The CDR3 sequence: CASGLSIQETQYF. CDR3 bases: TGTGCTAGTGGTTTAAGTATCCAAGAGACCCAGTACTTC.

The sample holds a few counts of this clonotype. The chain has TRBV12-3 or TRBV12-4 and TRBJ1-5, with 7 bases that match TRBD1. The CDR3 length is 13 residues. V lost 5 bases, J lost 4 bases, and 2 bases stayed unmatched. In nucleotides, the CDR3 is TGTGCCAGCAGTGACAGGGCGAATCAGCCCCAGCATTTT. Protein: CASSDRANQPQHF.

Only a few counts were recorded for this clonotype. The V gene is TRBV29-1, the J gene TRBJ2-7; D is possibly TRBD1 or TRBD2 (5 bases each). The CDR3 has 12 residues. Germline CDR1 is SQVTM and CDR2 is ANQGSEA. V lost 7 bases to trimming and J lost 1 base, with 11 bases between them. CDR3 residues: CSAGTLSYEQYF. The CDR3 nucleotides are TGCAGCGCTGGGACGTTGTCCTACGAGCAGTACTTC.

This clonotype was observed a handful of times. In nucleotides, the CDR3 is TGTGCCAGCAGCAAAGCTCCGACTAGCGGGGGGGAGACCCAGTACTTC. This encodes CASSKAPTSGGETQYF. The J gene is TRBJ2-5, the V gene TRBV21-1; TRBD2, the table's D call, was not compared with the DNA. TRBV21-1 constitutes a pseudogene. CDR3 size: 16 residues.

This clonotype was counted ten times or more. The rearrangement links TRBV12-3 or TRBV12-4 to TRBJ1-2; 10 bases fit TRBD1. Trimming removed 5 bases from V and 8 bases from J; junction bases left unmatched: 8. The CDR3 spans 14 residues. DNA of the CDR3: TGTGCCAGCAGTCTGACAGGGGGCAGCTGGGGCTACACCTTC. This gives the protein CASSLTGGSWGYTF.

This clonotype turned up a few times. The CDR3 nucleotides are TGTGCCAGCAGCGAGGGGACAGGGGGGACCAATGAGCAGTTCTTC. Translation: CASSEGTGGTNEQFF. V gene TRBV9 combines with J gene TRBJ2-1; 11 bases agree with TRBD1. Germline CDR1 reads SGDLS; CDR2 reads YYNGEE. V shed 3 bases, J shed 6 bases, and the junction held 5 bases outside the gene matches. The CDR3 length is 15 residues.

The rearrangement joins TRBV15 to TRBJ2-1; no definite D call. CDR3 size: 13 residues. Per the germline V gene, CDR1 is LNHNV and CDR2 is YYDKDF (reference sequence). The V and J ends lost 4 bases and 7 bases respectively, with 11 bases between them. The chain's CDR3 is CATSIGPGNEQFF. CDR3 bases: TGTGCCACCAGCATCGGACCCGGGAATGAGCAGTTCTTC. Filled out from reference TRBV15 and TRBJ2-1, the complete variable domain reads DAMVIQNPRYQVTQFGKPVTLSCSQTLNHNVMYWYQQKSSQAPKLLFHYYDKDFNNEADTPDNFQSRRPNTSFCFLDIRSPGLGDTAMYLCATSIGPGNEQFFGPGTRLTVL.

This chain connects TRBV7-9 to TRBJ2-7; no clear D gene. The germline V gene has CDR1 SEHNR and CDR2 FQNEAQ (reference sequence). The CDR3 has 13 amino acids. V was clipped by 5 bases and J by 5 bases, with 13 bases between them. Written as DNA, the CDR3 is TGTGCCAGCAGCCTACTCGGGCTGGACGAGCAGTACGTC. This translates into CASSLLGLDEQYV.

This clonotype was seen only a few times. This chain connects TRBV6-5 to TRBJ1-1, with a possible D match to TRBD1 (6 bases). V shed 2 bases and J shed 10 bases, with 20 bases lying between them. Germline assignment: CDR1 MNHEY and CDR2 SVGAGI. The CDR3 runs to 15 residues. CDR3: CASSYPWGRARGAFF. CDR3 bases: TGTGCCAGCAGTTACCCCTGGGGACGCGCCAGGGGAGCTTTCTTT.

V gene TRBV5-1 combines with J gene TRBJ1-5, with D possibly TRBD1 on 5 matching bases. From germline, CDR1 is SGHRS and CDR2 YFSETQ. V lost 7 bases to trimming and J lost 4 bases, with 15 bases between them. The CDR3 has 14 residues. DNA for the CDR3: TGCGCCAGCCGTCCGGGGGGAGTAAATCAGCCCCAGCATTTT. It encodes CASRPGGVNQPQHF.

The chain has TRBV27 and TRBJ2-5; 7 nucleotides match TRBD1. CDR3 length: 16 residues. Germline loops: CDR1 MNHEY, CDR2 SMNVEV (reference sequence). V lost 0 bases to trimming and J lost 6 bases; unmatched junction nucleotides: 10. The CDR3 region has the DNA TGTGCCAGCAGTTTATCGGGTGGGACAGAAGACCAGACCCAGTACTTC. Encoded protein: CASSLSGGTEDQTQYF.

This clonotype was counted a few times. The V call is TRBV29-1, the J call TRBJ2-7, with D perhaps being TRBD1 or TRBD2 (5 bases each). V lost 3 bases, J lost 2 bases, and 20 bases lay in between. The CDR3 totals 16 residues. In germline, CDR1 is SQVTM, CDR2 ANQGSEA. The CDR3 sequence: CSVDGTTGTGAYEQYF. The CDR3 nucleotides are TGCAGCGTTGACGGGACGACCGGGACGGGCGCCTACGAGCAGTACTTC.

Only a few counts were recorded for this clonotype. This chain connects TRBV6-2 or TRBV6-3 to TRBJ1-5; D ambiguous. The CDR3 totals 14 residues. Trimming cost V 2 bases and J 1 base, with 6 bases left between them. Germline V CDR1 and CDR2: MNHEY, SVGEGT. The CDR3 bases are TGTGCCAGCAGTTACGTAGGGAGCAATCAGCCCCAGCATTTT. Encoded protein: CASSYVGSNQPQHF.

The V call is TRBV7-9, the J call TRBJ1-1; D perhaps matches TRBD1 (5 bases). This CDR3 is 14 amino acids long. Germline loops: CDR1 SEHNR, CDR2 FQNEAQ (reference sequence). V was clipped by 5 bases and J by 5 bases, with 15 bases between them. The CDR3 protein is CASSPNPTDTEAFF. The CDR3 DNA reads as TGTGCCAGCAGCCCAAACCCGACAGATACTGAAGCTTTCTTT.

This clonotype was seen many times. The chain links TRBV7-6 to TRBJ2-5; possibly TRBD1 for D (6 bases). The germline V gene has CDR1 SGHVS and CDR2 FNYEAQ. The CDR3 length is 16 residues. Trimming took off 5 bases at V and 1 base at J, with 17 bases between the two ends. The CDR3 sequence is CASSPGLRGSQETQYF. CDR3 bases: TGTGCCAGCAGCCCAGGTCTCAGGGGATCCCAAGAGACCCAGTACTTC.

This clonotype was seen many times. The rearrangement uses TRBV12-3 or TRBV12-4 and TRBJ2-3, with D hard to call. Trimming removed 6 bases from V and 1 base from J, with 14 bases in between. The CDR3 length is 15 residues. The CDR3, as DNA: TGTGCCAGCAGCTCCGACGCTCTTCGCACAGATACGCAGTATTTT. Translating it yields CASSSDALRTDTQYF.